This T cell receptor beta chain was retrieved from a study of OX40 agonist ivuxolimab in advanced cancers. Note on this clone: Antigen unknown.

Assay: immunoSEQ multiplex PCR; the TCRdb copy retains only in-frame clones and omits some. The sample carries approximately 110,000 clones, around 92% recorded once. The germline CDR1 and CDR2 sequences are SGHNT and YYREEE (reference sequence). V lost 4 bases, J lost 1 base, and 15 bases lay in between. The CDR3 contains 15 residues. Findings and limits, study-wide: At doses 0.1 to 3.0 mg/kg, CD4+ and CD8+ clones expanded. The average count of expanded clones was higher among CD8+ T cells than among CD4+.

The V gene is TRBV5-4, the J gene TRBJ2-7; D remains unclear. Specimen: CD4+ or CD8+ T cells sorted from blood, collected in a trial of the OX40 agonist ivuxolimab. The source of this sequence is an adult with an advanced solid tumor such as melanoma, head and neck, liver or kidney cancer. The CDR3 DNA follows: TGTGCCAGCAGCCGCGGTGCGGTACAGTCCTACGAGCAGTACTTC. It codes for CASSRGAVQSYEQYF.